The T cell receptor beta chain under discussion was sequenced for a study of shared clonotypes between healthy human individuals. Germline V gene lookup returns CDR1 LNHDA and CDR2 SQIVND (reference sequence). The V gene lost 8 bases and the J gene lost 2 bases, with 25 bases spanning the gap. The CDR3 is made up of 17 amino acids. The repertoire was sequenced with immunoSEQ multiplex PCR; TCRdb's copy has only in-frame clones and lacks some. Found here are approximately 1,500,000 clones, around 97% of them singletons; the top ten hold over 1%. Input material: naive CD4+ T cells sorted from blood. Subset indicated: CD45RA+ positively selected. The chain couples TRBV19 to TRBJ2-7; D is possibly TRBD1 or TRBD2 (5 bases each). This receptor was taken from a man aged 30 to 45 in good health. For the CDR3, the DNA is TGTGCCAGTGCCCGGGGATTCGGGACGGACGGGGCCTACGAGCAGTACTTC. It yields the protein CASARGFGTDGAYEQYF.